The 11 T cell receptor beta chains in this list originate from one sample, sequenced in a study of regulatory T cells in long-lasting Graves disease. As for time point: newly diagnosed GD, antithyroid drugs for less than 3 months. Extracted RNA from PBMCs served as the source of the TCR library. Construction of the TCR beta libraries employed iRepertoire HTBI primers in conjunction with Arm-PCR of CDR3 regions. TCRdb redid the calling of the multiplex PCR reads with MiXCR, one entry per CDR3 protein. The sample includes hundreds of thousands of distinct CDR3 sequences, about 16% of them seen just once. A further study also used this sample, focusing on T cells in Graves' hyperthyroidism and ophthalmopathy.

Sequencing used peripheral blood mononuclear cells (PBMCs), obtained at new diagnosis, from a patient treated with antithyroid drugs. These receptors all stem from a woman aged 25 to 39 with Graves disease.

The chain employs TRBV20-1 and TRBJ2-7; TRBD2 matches at 10 bases. Gene TRBJ2-1 matches the end of the DNA better, so the J call may be wrong. The CDR3 loop spans 17 amino acids. Germline V gene data show CDR1 as DFQATT and CDR2 as SNEGSKA (reference sequence). The CDR3 sequence is CSARVSGRAEVYNEQFF. The CDR3 DNA reads TGCAGTGCTAGAGTGAGCGGGAGGGCCGAGGTCTACAATGAGCAGTTCTTC.

Comment on this clonotype: A much larger clone is a single base away; this may be a read error. This chain uses TRBV27 with TRBJ2-1; D not certain. CDR1 and CDR2 (germline): MNHEY, SMNVEV (reference sequence). This CDR3 spans 13 amino acids. The CDR3 region has the DNA TGTGCCAGCAGCCCTCTCTCCTACAATGAGCAGTCCTTC. Translating gives CASSPLSYNEQSF.

There are many counts of this clonotype. The chain joins TRBV2 to TRBJ1-4; 7 bases align to TRBD1. V lost 6 bases, J lost 4 bases, and 8 bases stayed unmatched. From germline, CDR1 is SNHLY and CDR2 FYNNEI. The CDR3 runs 15 residues. CDR3: CASSLGQSLNEKLFF. The CDR3 DNA is TGTGCCAGCAGCTTGGGACAGTCCCTTAATGAAAAACTGTTTTTT.

This clonotype has a count of ten or more. The rearrangement joins TRBV28 to TRBJ1-2; D gene ambiguous. Germline loops: CDR1 MDHEN, CDR2 SYDVKM. CDR3 length: 15 amino acids. The germline V and J ends were trimmed by 4 bases and 3 bases, with 15 bases remaining between them. The CDR3 DNA is TGTGCCAGCAGTTCCCTTGGTCGCGAGTACTATGGCTACACCTTC. Translated, it gives CASSSLGREYYGYTF.

The chain carries TRBV5-4 and TRBJ1-2, with 8 positions matching TRBD1. Germline CDR1 SGHNT, CDR2 YYREEE (reference sequence). V gave up 1 base and J gave up 2 bases; unmatched junction bases: 13. CDR3 length: 18 amino acids. Here the CDR3 reads CASSLSLAGGEWNYGYTF. The CDR3 DNA reads as TGTGCCAGCAGCTTGAGCTTGGCAGGGGGCGAGTGGAACTATGGCTACACCTTC. The complete variable domain, with remaining parts taken from reference TRBV5-4 and TRBJ1-2, reads ETGVTQSPTHLIKTRGQQVTLRCSSQSGHNTVSWYQQALGQGPQFIFQYYREEENGRGNFPPRFSGLQFPNYSSELNVNALELDDSALYLCASSLSLAGGEWNYGYTFGSGTRLTVV.

There are many counts of this clonotype. V is TRBV27 and J is TRBJ1-1; D is unresolved. CDR1 MNHEY and CDR2 SMNVEV come from the germline V gene (reference sequence). Trimming removed 2 bases at V and 2 bases at J, with 6 bases between. The CDR3 has 13 amino acids. Here the CDR3 DNA reads TGTGCCAGCAGTTTAGTACACAACACTGAAGCTTTCTTT. This codes for CASSLVHNTEAFF.

This clonotype was found many times. At one end the junction does not follow the germline gene, possibly because of a read error. The V and J genes are TRBV5-1 and TRBJ2-3; TRBD1 or TRBD2 may be the D gene (5 bases each). The germline V gene has CDR1 SGHRS and CDR2 YFSETQ. The CDR3 loop spans 12 amino acids. The CDR3 DNA follows: TGTGCCAGCAGCTGGGGGACAGATACGCAGTATTTT. Protein sequence: CASSWGTDTQYF.

This clonotype has at least ten counts. The J gene is TRBJ2-5, the V gene TRBV6-5, with D tentatively TRBD1 (6 bases). This CDR3 is 15 amino acids long. The V and J ends lost 0 bases and 5 bases respectively, with 13 bases between them. Per germline, CDR1 MNHEY and CDR2 SVGAGI. In DNA form, the CDR3 reads TGTGCCAGCAGTTACTCCGATGGGGGCTGGGAGACCCAGTACTTC. The encoded protein is CASSYSDGGWETQYF.

This clonotype has a count of ten or more. This CDR3 is CASSPGGGLGETQYF. The CDR3 DNA reads TGTGCCAGCAGCCCAGGGGGGGGGCTGGGAGAGACCCAGTACTTC. This chain links TRBV11-3 with TRBJ2-5; D possibly matches TRBD1 or TRBD2 (7 bases each). From germline, CDR1 is SGHNT and CDR2 YENEEA. This CDR3 has 15 amino acids. Trimming left V 5 bases short and J 4 bases short, with 17 bases between.

The rearrangement uses TRBV5-5 and TRBJ1-2; the match to TRBD1 covers 9 bases. Germline V CDR1 and CDR2: SGHKS, YYEKEE (reference sequence). V lost 5 bases, J lost 3 bases, and 11 bases stayed unmatched. The CDR3 is made up of 16 amino acids. The CDR3 DNA is TGTGCCAGCAGTACCCGACTCCGGACAGGGGACTATGGCTACACCTTC. Its protein is CASSTRLRTGDYGYTF.

This clonotype was observed a few times. This chain joins TRBV6-5 and TRBJ2-1; 8 bases map to TRBD2. The CDR3 has 15 residues. CDR1 is MNHEY and CDR2 is SVGAGI in the germline V gene. V was clipped by 2 bases and J by 5 bases; unmatched bases: 5. Written as DNA, the CDR3 is TGTGCCAGCAGTTACCCTACAGCGGGGGACAATGAGCAGTTCTTC. The encoded protein is CASSYPTAGDNEQFF.